This T cell receptor beta chain was captured in a study of control samples from healthy donors and cancer patients. Germline V gene data show CDR1 as LGHNA and CDR2 as YNFKEQ. The CDR3 runs 16 residues. The trim removed 3 bases at V and 4 bases at J, leaving 11 bases unmatched. This clone was counted once. Repertoires were generated with immunoSEQ multiplex PCR, while TCRdb's copy carries only in-frame clones and drops some. This repertoire shows approximately 69,000 clones, roughly 87% found once; its top ten account for less than 6%. V gene TRBV4-2 combines with J gene TRBJ1-2; 7 nucleotides align to TRBD1. This TCR was recovered from a man in his 60s with colorectal cancer. Specimen: PBMCs. CDR3 sequence (DNA): TGTGCCAGCAGCCAGTCGCAGGTCCGGGACAGCTATGGCTACACCTTC. It is translated as CASSQSQVRDSYGYTF.